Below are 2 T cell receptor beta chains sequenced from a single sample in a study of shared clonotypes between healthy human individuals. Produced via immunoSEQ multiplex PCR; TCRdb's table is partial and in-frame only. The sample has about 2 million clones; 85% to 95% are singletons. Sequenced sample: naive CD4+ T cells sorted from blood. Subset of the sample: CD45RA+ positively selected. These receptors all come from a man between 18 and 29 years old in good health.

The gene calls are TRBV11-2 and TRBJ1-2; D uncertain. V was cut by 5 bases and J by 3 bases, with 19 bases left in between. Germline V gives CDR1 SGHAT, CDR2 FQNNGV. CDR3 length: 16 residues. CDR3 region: CASSPSGRAVDYGYTF. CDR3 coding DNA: TGTGCCAGCAGCCCCAGCGGGCGGGCAGTAGACTATGGCTACACCTTC.

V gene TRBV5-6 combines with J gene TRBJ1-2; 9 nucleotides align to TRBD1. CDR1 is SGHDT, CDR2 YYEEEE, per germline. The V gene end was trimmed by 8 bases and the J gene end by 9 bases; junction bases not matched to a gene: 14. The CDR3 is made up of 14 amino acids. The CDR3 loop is CASLKTGGRPSYTF. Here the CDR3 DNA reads TGTGCCAGTCTTAAAACAGGGGGCCGACCTAGCTACACCTTC.